Listed here are 11 T cell receptor beta chains from one sample, sequenced in a study of T-cell reconstitution after alpha-beta-depleted transplantation in children. TCRbeta library preparation incorporated unique molecular identifiers. TCRdb used MiXCR to reprocess the PCR reads, holding one entry per CDR3 protein. The sample shows over 550,000 distinct CDR3 sequences, roughly 10% of them seen only once. Sequenced here: PBMCs from the stem cell graft donor, sampled from the stem cell graft. The receptors were gathered from a human donor who donated a stem cell graft to a child with acute myeloid leukemia.

V and J are TRBV29-1 and TRBJ2-3; the D is unclear. The germline V gene has CDR1 SQVTM and CDR2 ANQGSEA. This CDR3 is 14 amino acids long. V dropped 7 bases and J dropped 2 bases, with 16 bases sitting between them. The CDR3 DNA reads as TGCAGCGCCGGAGAGAGGCTACACACAGATACGCAGTATTTT. Its protein is CSAGERLHTDTQYF.

This clonotype was picked up a small number of times. This chain connects TRBV5-1 to TRBJ2-3; the match to TRBD2 covers 13 bases. The CDR3 is made up of 16 amino acids. After removal of 2 bases from V and 3 bases from J, the junction contained 3 bases not matched to a gene. CDR1 SGHRS and CDR2 YFSETQ come from the germline V gene. CDR3 DNA: TGCGCCAGCAGCTTTGCGACTAGCGGGAGGACAGATACGCAGTATTTT. Translated, it gives CASSFATSGRTDTQYF.

Notes on this clonotype: The CDR3 ends on some other residue instead of the conserved phenylalanine or tryptophan, so this is likely a read error. The chain carries TRBV9 and TRBJ1-1; tentative D call: TRBD1 (5 bases). Germline V CDR1 and CDR2: SGDLS, YYNGEE. CDR3 length equals 14 residues. Deletions cut 4 bases from V and 1 base from J, with 11 bases between. This CDR3 is CASSPGTANTEAFC. The DNA for the CDR3 is TGTGCCAGCAGCCCCGGGACGGCGAACACTGAAGCTTTCTGT.

This clonotype was seen only a few times. The rearrangement links TRBV6-4 to TRBJ1-5; 7 bases are shared with TRBD1. The germline CDR1 and CDR2 sequences are MRHNA and SNTAGT. After removal of 4 bases from V and 0 bases from J, the junction contained 6 bases not matched to a gene. The CDR3 totals 16 residues. DNA of the CDR3: TGTGCCAGCAGTGTTCCGAGGGACAGTAGCAATCAGCCCCAGCATTTT. Its translation is CASSVPRDSSNQPQHF.

Many counts were recorded for this clonotype. This chain uses TRBV20-1 with TRBJ1-5; 8 positions agree with TRBD1. V lost 5 bases, J lost 5 bases, and 11 bases stayed unmatched. The germline V gene encodes CDR1 DFQATT and CDR2 SNEGSKA (reference sequence). The CDR3 runs to 15 residues. CDR3 residues: CSAGRQGARDQPQHF. The CDR3 bases are TGCAGTGCTGGCCGGCAGGGGGCTAGAGATCAGCCCCAGCATTTT.

The sample holds a few counts of this clonotype. The rearrangement links TRBV27 to TRBJ2-5, with D unclear. CDR3 length equals 16 residues. Germline V gene lookup returns CDR1 MNHEY and CDR2 SMNVEV (reference sequence). V dropped 4 bases and J dropped 2 bases, with 17 bases sitting between them. CDR3 protein: CASSSAPRGGQETQYF. The CDR3 nucleotides read TGTGCCAGCAGTTCGGCCCCCCGAGGTGGACAAGAGACCCAGTACTTC.

The rearrangement joins TRBV12-3 or TRBV12-4 to TRBJ2-7; 8 nucleotides agree with TRBD2. CDR3 length: 12 residues. The V segment lost 6 bases and the J segment 9 bases; nucleotides outside the gene matches: 7. The CDR3 is CASRGLAGAQYF. The CDR3 DNA follows: TGTGCCAGCAGAGGACTAGCTGGGGCGCAGTACTTC.

The chain joins TRBV19 to TRBJ2-1, with D possibly being TRBD1 (6 bases). V was trimmed by 3 bases and J by 4 bases, leaving 13 bases between them. Germline CDR1 and CDR2: LNHDA and SQIVND (reference sequence). The CDR3 runs to 15 residues. In DNA, the CDR3 is TGTGCCAGTAGTATTGATGGCAGGGGTTACAATGAGCAGTTCTTC. Translation: CASSIDGRGYNEQFF.

This clonotype was seen a few times. The chain is built from TRBV19 and TRBJ2-4, with D possibly being TRBD1 or TRBD2 (5 bases each). The CDR3 runs to 15 residues. Looked up from germline, CDR1 is LNHDA and CDR2 is SQIVND (reference sequence). Trimming removed 6 bases at V and 1 base at J, with 13 bases between. The CDR3 protein is CASSPEGSAKNIQYF. The CDR3 DNA reads TGTGCCAGTAGCCCCGAGGGGAGCGCCAAAAACATTCAGTACTTC.

This clonotype was counted between two and nine times. CDR3 DNA sequence: TGTGCCAGCAGCCCGGCGGGTAGCGGGGGTTCCTACAATGAGCAGTTCTTC. Translated, it gives CASSPAGSGGSYNEQFF. The genes are TRBV7-2 and TRBJ2-1; 9 bases align to TRBD2. The germline CDR1 and CDR2 sequences are SGHTA and FQGNSA. The CDR3 covers 17 residues. V lost 5 bases to trimming and J lost 1 base; unmatched junction nucleotides: 9. Looking up the rest from reference TRBV7-2 and TRBJ2-1 gives the full variable domain: GAGVSQSPSNKVTEKGKDVELRCDPISGHTALYWYRQSLGQGLEFLIYFQGNSAPDKSGLPSDRFSAERTGGSVSTLTIQRTQQEDSAVYLCASSPAGSGGSYNEQFFGPGTRLTVL.

This clonotype came up a few times. CDR3 sequence: CASSRDSFTGELFF. In nucleotides, the CDR3 is TGTGCCAGCAGTCGGGACTCCTTCACCGGGGAGCTGTTTTTT. The J gene is TRBJ2-2, the V gene TRBV12-3 or TRBV12-4, with D possibly TRBD2 on 6 matching bases. This CDR3 is built from 14 residues. The V and J ends lost 5 bases and 4 bases respectively, with 11 bases between them.